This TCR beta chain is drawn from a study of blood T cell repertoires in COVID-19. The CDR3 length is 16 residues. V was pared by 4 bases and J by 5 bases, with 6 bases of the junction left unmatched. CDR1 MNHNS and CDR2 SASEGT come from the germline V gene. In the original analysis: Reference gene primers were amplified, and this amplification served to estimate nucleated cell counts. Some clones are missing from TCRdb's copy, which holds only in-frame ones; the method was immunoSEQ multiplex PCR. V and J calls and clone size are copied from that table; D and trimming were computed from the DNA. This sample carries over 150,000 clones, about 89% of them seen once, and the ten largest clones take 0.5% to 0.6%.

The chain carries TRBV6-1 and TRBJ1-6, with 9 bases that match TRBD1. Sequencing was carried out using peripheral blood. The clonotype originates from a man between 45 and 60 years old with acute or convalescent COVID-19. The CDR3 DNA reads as TGTGCCAGCAGTGGTAACAGGGGGCTAAATAATTCACCCCTCCACTTT. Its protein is CASSGNRGLNNSPLHF.